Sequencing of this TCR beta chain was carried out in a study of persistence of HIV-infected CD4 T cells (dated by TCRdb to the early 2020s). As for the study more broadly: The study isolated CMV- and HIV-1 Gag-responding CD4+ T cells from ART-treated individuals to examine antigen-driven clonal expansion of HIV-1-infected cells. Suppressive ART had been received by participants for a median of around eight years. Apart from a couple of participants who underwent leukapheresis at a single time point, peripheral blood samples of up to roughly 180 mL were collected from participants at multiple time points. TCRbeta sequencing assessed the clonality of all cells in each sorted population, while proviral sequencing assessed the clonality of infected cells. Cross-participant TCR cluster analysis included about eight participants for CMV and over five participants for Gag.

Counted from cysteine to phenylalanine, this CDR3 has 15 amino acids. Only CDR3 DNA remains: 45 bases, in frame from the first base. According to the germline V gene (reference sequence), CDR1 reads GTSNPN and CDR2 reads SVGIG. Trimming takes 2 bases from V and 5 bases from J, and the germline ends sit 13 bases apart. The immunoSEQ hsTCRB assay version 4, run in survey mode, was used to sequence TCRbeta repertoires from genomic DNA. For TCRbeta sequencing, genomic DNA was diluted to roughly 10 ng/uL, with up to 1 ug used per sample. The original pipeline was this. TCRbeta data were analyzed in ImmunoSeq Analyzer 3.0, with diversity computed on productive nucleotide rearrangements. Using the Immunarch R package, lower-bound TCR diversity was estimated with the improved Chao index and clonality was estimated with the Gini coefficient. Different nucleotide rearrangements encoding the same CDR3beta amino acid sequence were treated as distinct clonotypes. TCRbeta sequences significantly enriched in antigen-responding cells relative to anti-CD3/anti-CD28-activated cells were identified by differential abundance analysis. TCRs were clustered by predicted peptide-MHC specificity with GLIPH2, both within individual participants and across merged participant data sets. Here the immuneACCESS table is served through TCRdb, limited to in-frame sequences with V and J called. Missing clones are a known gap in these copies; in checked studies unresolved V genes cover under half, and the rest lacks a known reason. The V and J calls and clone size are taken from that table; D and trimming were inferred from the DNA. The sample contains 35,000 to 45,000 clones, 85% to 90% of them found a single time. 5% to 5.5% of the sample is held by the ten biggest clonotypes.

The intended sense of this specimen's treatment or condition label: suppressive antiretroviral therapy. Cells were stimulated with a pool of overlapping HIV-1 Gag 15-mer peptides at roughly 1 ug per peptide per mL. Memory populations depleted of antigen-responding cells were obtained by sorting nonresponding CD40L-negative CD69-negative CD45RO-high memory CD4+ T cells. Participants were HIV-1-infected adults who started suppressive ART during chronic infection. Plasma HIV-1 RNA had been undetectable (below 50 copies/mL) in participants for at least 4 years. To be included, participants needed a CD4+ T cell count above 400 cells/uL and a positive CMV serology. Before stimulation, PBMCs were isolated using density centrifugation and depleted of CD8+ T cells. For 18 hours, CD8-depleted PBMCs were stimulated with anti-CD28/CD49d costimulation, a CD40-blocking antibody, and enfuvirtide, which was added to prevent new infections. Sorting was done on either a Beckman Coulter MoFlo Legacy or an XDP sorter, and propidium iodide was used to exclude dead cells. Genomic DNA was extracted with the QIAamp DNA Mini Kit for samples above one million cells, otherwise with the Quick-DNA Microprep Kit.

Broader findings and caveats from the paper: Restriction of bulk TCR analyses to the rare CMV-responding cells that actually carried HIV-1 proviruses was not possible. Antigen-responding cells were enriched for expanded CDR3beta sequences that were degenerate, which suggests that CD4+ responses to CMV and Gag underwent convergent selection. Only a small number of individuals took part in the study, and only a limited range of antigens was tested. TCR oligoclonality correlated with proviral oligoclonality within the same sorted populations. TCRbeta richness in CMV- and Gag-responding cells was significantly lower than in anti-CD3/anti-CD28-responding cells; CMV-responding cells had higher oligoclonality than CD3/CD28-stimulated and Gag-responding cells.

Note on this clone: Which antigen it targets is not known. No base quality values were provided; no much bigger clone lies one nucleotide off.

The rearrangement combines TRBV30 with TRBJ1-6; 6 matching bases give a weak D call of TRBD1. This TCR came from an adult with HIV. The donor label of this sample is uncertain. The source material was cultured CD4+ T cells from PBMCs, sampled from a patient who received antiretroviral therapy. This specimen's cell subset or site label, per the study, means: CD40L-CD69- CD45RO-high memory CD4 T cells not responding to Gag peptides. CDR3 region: CAWSLRQANNSPLHF. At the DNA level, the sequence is TGTGCCTGGAGTTTAAGACAGGCCAATAATTCACCCCTCCACTTT.